What follows are 17 T cell receptor beta chains derived from one specimen sequenced in a study of blood T cell repertoires in COVID-19. Assay used: immunoSEQ multiplex PCR; TCRdb lists only in-frame clones, some missing. The sample yields fewer than 250,000 clones, about 82% seen once. The sample consisted of PBMCs or T cells enriched from blood (not recorded which). Receptor source: a woman in her forties or fifties with acute COVID-19.

The chain employs TRBV21-1 and TRBJ2-6; the DNA was not used to check the table's D call, TRBD1. TRBV21-1 is listed as a pseudogene. The CDR3 covers 18 residues. The CDR3 here is CASTDRTIPRSGANVLTF. CDR3 DNA: TGTGCCAGTACGGACAGGACCATTCCCCGCTCTGGGGCCAACGTCCTGACTTTC.

The rearrangement links TRBV7-2 to TRBJ2-1, with 7 bases that match TRBD2. The CDR3 contains 15 residues. Losses at the gene ends were 2 bases for V and 10 bases for J; bases not matched to a gene: 11. Germline CDR1 and CDR2: SGHTA and FQGNSA. In DNA form, the CDR3 reads TGTGCCAGCAGCTTATCCCAGGCGCGGGGGAGGGAGCAGTTCTTC. It encodes CASSLSQARGREQFF.

The V call is TRBV3-1 (or the pseudogene TRBV3-2), the J call TRBJ1-1, with 7 bases lining up with TRBD1. Losses at the gene ends were 3 bases for V and 3 bases for J; bases not matched to a gene: 10. The CDR3 consists of 16 residues. Germline V gene lookup returns CDR1 LGHDT and CDR2 YNNKEL (reference sequence). CDR3 sequence (DNA): TGTGCCAGCAGCCAGAATCTACAGGGGACGGACACTGAAGCTTTCTTT. Translated: CASSQNLQGTDTEAFF.

A few counts support this clone. CDR3 DNA: TGTGCCAGCAGTAAGGACAGAGGGAGCGGGGCCAACGTCCTGACTTTC. This sequence encodes CASSKDRGSGANVLTF. The chain employs TRBV2 and TRBJ2-6, with TRBD1 as a possible D gene (6 bases). Germline CDR1 reads SNHLY; CDR2 reads FYNNEI. V gave up 5 bases and J gave up 4 bases, with 15 bases separating them. This CDR3 region has 16 residues.

The chain employs TRBV25-1 and TRBJ2-1, with TRBD2 as a possible D gene (6 bases). Per the germline V gene, CDR1 is MGHDK and CDR2 is SYGVNS. The CDR3 has 16 residues. V was clipped by 2 bases and J by 1 base, with 12 bases between them. The CDR3 sequence: CASSERLGLSYNEQFF. In DNA form, the CDR3 reads TGTGCCAGCAGTGAACGTCTAGGACTATCCTACAATGAGCAGTTCTTC.

J is TRBJ1-1 and V is TRBV3-1 (or the pseudogene TRBV3-2), with 7 bases that match TRBD1. The germline gives CDR1 LGHDT, CDR2 YNNKEL (reference sequence). This CDR3 has 15 residues. After removal of 4 bases from V and 6 bases from J, the junction contained 11 bases not matched to a gene. The CDR3 loop reads CASSPGAGGMAEAFF. The CDR3 DNA follows: TGTGCCAGCAGCCCTGGGGCAGGGGGAATGGCTGAAGCTTTCTTT.

The genes are TRBV3-1 (or the pseudogene TRBV3-2) and TRBJ1-5; D is ambiguous. Germline CDR1 reads LGHDT; CDR2 reads YNNKEL (reference sequence). Trimming left V 0 bases short and J 3 bases short, with 9 bases between. The CDR3 is 15 amino acids. CDR3 protein: CASSQEGLINQPQHF. The CDR3 DNA sequence: TGTGCCAGCAGCCAAGAAGGACTCATCAATCAGCCCCAGCATTTT.

The sample holds a few counts of this clone. The V gene is TRBV4-1, the J gene TRBJ2-7, with TRBD2 identical over 10 bases. CDR1 is MGHRA and CDR2 is YSYEKL in the germline V gene. The CDR3 sequence is 16 residues long. The ends lost 1 base at V and 2 bases at J; junction bases unmatched: 5. This CDR3 is CASSQGSSGGTYEQYF. The CDR3 nucleotides read TGCGCCAGCAGCCAAGGATCTAGCGGGGGTACCTACGAGCAGTACTTC.

The CDR3 here is CASSSRGFSPLHF. The CDR3 DNA reads TGTGCCAGCAGCTCGAGGGGGTTCTCACCCCTCCACTTT. J is TRBJ1-6 and V is TRBV7-9; a weak D match, TRBD1 (6 bases). This CDR3 comprises 13 residues. V was pared by 4 bases and J by 10 bases, with 11 bases between. Germline CDR1 is SEHNR and CDR2 is FQNEAQ (reference sequence).

CDR3 nucleotides: TGTGCCAGCAGCATGGGACTAGCGGGGACCGGGGAGCTGTTTTTT. The encoded protein is CASSMGLAGTGELFF. The chain uses TRBV5-4 and TRBJ2-2; TRBD2 matches 13 bases. The CDR3 is 15 residues long. Trimming cost V 4 bases and J 5 bases; bases outside gene matches: 2. Germline V gene sequence: CDR1 SGHNT, CDR2 YYREEE (reference sequence).

The chain combines TRBV15 with TRBJ2-7; TRBD1 might be the D (5 bases). Germline CDR1 is LNHNV and CDR2 is YYDKDF (reference sequence). Trimming took off 6 bases at V and 0 bases at J, with 9 bases between the two ends. This CDR3 region has 13 residues. Here the CDR3 DNA reads TGTGCCACCAGGCGACAGAGCTCCTACGAGCAGTACTTC. Residues: CATRRQSSYEQYF.

The rearrangement joins TRBV15 to TRBJ1-3; a weak D match, TRBD1 (6 bases). Germline V gene lookup returns CDR1 LNHNV and CDR2 YYDKDF (reference sequence). Trimming cost V 0 bases and J 0 bases, with 15 bases left between them. The CDR3 spans 18 residues. The CDR3 is CATSRELKGVGSGNTIYF. In DNA form, the CDR3 reads TGTGCCACCAGCAGAGAATTAAAGGGGGTCGGCTCTGGAAACACCATATATTTT.

The chain carries TRBV19 and TRBJ1-2; D is undetermined. CDR1 and CDR2 (germline): LNHDA, SQIVND (reference sequence). This CDR3 contains 16 residues. V dropped 5 bases and J dropped 6 bases, with 22 bases sitting between them. The CDR3 reads CASSYSTWQRADGYTF. Written as DNA, the CDR3 is TGTGCCAGTAGTTATAGTACCTGGCAGCGGGCGGATGGCTACACCTTC.

The chain links TRBV30 to TRBJ2-3; 9 bases fit TRBD2. J was trimmed by 2 bases and V by 1 base; bases with no gene match: 10. Germline V CDR1 and CDR2: GTSNPN, SVGIG (reference sequence). The CDR3 has 17 amino acids. DNA for the CDR3: TGTGCCTGGAGTGGCCCCCCGCGCGGGGGGGCCACAGATACGCAGTATTTT. Translation gives CAWSGPPRGGATDTQYF.

V and J are TRBV19 and TRBJ2-1; D uncertain. Trimming removed 5 bases at V and 0 bases at J, with 11 bases between. CDR1 is LNHDA, CDR2 SQIVND, per germline (reference sequence). The CDR3 is 15 residues long. The CDR3 DNA is TGTGCCAGTAGTCACTCCCGGGTCTCCTACAATGAGCAGTTCTTC. Protein product: CASSHSRVSYNEQFF.

The V call is TRBV4-3, the J call TRBJ2-1; 8 bases align to TRBD1. Trimming took 1 base from V and 8 from J; bases not matched to a gene: 7. CDR3 length: 15 residues. CDR1 and CDR2 from the germline V gene are LGHNA and YSLEER. The CDR3 DNA sequence: TGCGCCAGCAGCCAAGGCCCAGGACAGGGCGATGAGCAGTTCTTC. It encodes CASSQGPGQGDEQFF.

This clone has only one observation. This chain uses TRBV7-9 with TRBJ1-5; D not resolved. V dropped 2 bases and J dropped 7 bases, with 9 bases sitting between them. There are 13 residues in the CDR3. CDR1 and CDR2 from the germline V gene are SEHNR and FQNEAQ (reference sequence). CDR3 loop: CASSLLAEQPQHF. The CDR3, as DNA: TGTGCCAGCAGCTTACTAGCAGAGCAGCCCCAGCATTTT.